Presented here are 26 T cell receptor beta chains from one specimen sequenced in a study of cytomegalovirus exposure and HLA in healthy donors. PCR primers comprised 60 Vbeta and 13 Jbeta primers. The table came from immunoSEQ multiplex PCR; TCRdb's copy has only in-frame clones and leaves some out. The sample consists of under 200,000 clones, approximately 80% of them appearing once. Sample: PBMCs. All receptors derive from a woman between 45 and 60 years old in good health and CMV-seropositive.

Comments on this clone: This same CDR3 is encoded by further DNA sequences in the sample. V and J are TRBV18 and TRBJ2-3, with a weak D call TRBD2 (6 bases). Trimming removed 0 bases from V and 2 bases from J, with 18 bases in between. The germline gives CDR1 KGHSH, CDR2 LQKENI. The CDR3 is made up of 18 amino acids. CDR3 bases: TGTGCCAGCTCACCACCGGGGAGGACGATCGGGAACACAGATACGCAGTATTTT. Translated, it gives CASSPPGRTIGNTDTQYF.

This clone was observed a few times. The chain joins TRBV10-1 to TRBJ1-5, with 8 positions matching TRBD1. CDR3 size: 13 residues. Germline assignment: CDR1 WNHNN and CDR2 SYGVQD (reference sequence). V was pared by 10 bases and J by 5 bases, with 7 bases of the junction left unmatched. Here the CDR3 reads CATTTGVDQPQHF. CDR3 coding DNA: TGCGCCACAACGACAGGGGTGGATCAGCCCCAGCATTTT.

V and J are TRBV15 and TRBJ2-3; 14 positions match TRBD2. CDR1 and CDR2 (germline): LNHNV, YYDKDF (reference sequence). The CDR3 runs 16 residues. The junction had 5 bases not matched to a gene; V was cut back by 5 bases and J by 4 bases. The chain's CDR3 is CATSGGLAGVSDTQYF. The CDR3 region has the DNA TGTGCCACCAGCGGGGGACTAGCGGGAGTTTCAGATACGCAGTATTTT. Drawing the rest from reference TRBV15 and TRBJ2-3, the complete variable domain is DAMVIQNPRYQVTQFGKPVTLSCSQTLNHNVMYWYQQKSSQAPKLLFHYYDKDFNNEADTPDNFQSRRPNTSFCFLDIRSPGLGDTAMYLCATSGGLAGVSDTQYFGPGTRLTVL.

This clone was counted between two and nine times. V usage is TRBV27 and J usage is TRBJ2-7; D remains unclear. CDR3 size: 13 residues. In germline, CDR1 is MNHEY, CDR2 SMNVEV (reference sequence). V lost 1 base to trimming and J lost 1 base, with 5 bases between them. The CDR3 nucleotides read TGTGCCAGCAGTTTATTGGCTTCCTACGAGCAGTACTTC. It translates to CASSLLASYEQYF.

The chain links TRBV7-2 to TRBJ2-7; D possibly corresponds to TRBD1 (5 bases). V shed 3 bases and J shed 6 bases, with 21 bases lying between them. CDR3 length: 16 residues. Germline CDR1 SGHTA, CDR2 FQGNSA. The CDR3: CASSLDTFRTRSEQYF. The CDR3 DNA sequence: TGTGCCAGCAGCTTGGACACGTTTCGGACCAGAAGCGAGCAGTACTTC. The variable domain in full, with the rest retrieved from reference TRBV7-2 and TRBJ2-7, is GAGVSQSPSNKVTEKGKDVELRCDPISGHTALYWYRQSLGQGLEFLIYFQGNSAPDKSGLPSDRFSAERTGGSVSTLTIQRTQQEDSAVYLCASSLDTFRTRSEQYFGPGTRLTVT.

V and J are TRBV5-1 and TRBJ2-3; D might be TRBD2 (5 bases). Germline V lookup: CDR1 SGHRS, CDR2 YFSETQ. This CDR3 is built from 14 residues. V lost 4 bases and J lost 2, with 11 bases in between. The CDR3 sequence: CASSKPGNTDTQYF. As DNA, the CDR3 is TGCGCCAGCAGCAAGCCGGGAAACACAGATACGCAGTATTTT.

CDR3 loop: CASSKPPGQGRGMNTEAFF. The CDR3 nucleotides read TGCGCCAGCAGCAAACCGCCGGGACAGGGAAGAGGGATGAACACTGAAGCTTTCTTT. This chain joins TRBV5-1 and TRBJ1-1, with TRBD1 identical over 9 bases. This CDR3 spans 19 amino acids. V dropped 4 bases and J dropped 0; count of bases not matched to a gene: 16. From germline, CDR1 is SGHRS and CDR2 YFSETQ.

The rearrangement links TRBV7-8 to TRBJ2-3, with 10 bases lining up with TRBD2. The germline V gene encodes CDR1 SGHVS and CDR2 FQNEAQ. V dropped 3 bases and J dropped 0; count of bases not matched to a gene: 9. This CDR3 contains 18 residues. CDR3 DNA sequence: TGTGCCAGCAGCTTCATACTAGCGGGGTCGTCTAGCACAGATACGCAGTATTTT. This gives the protein CASSFILAGSSSTDTQYF.

The rearrangement uses TRBV19 and TRBJ1-4; 8 bases match TRBD1. The germline CDR1 and CDR2 sequences are LNHDA and SQIVND (reference sequence). The CDR3 length is 14 residues. Losses at the gene ends were 7 bases for V and 7 bases for J; bases not matched to a gene: 8. The CDR3 here is CASTGGGKGEKLFF. DNA for the CDR3: TGTGCCAGTACAGGGGGCGGAAAAGGTGAAAAACTGTTTTTT.

This chain connects TRBV9 to TRBJ2-2; TRBD1 matches at 11 bases. CDR1 and CDR2 (germline): SGDLS, YYNGEE. V lost 2 bases to trimming and J lost 2 bases; unmatched junction nucleotides: 2. This CDR3 is built from 16 residues. CDR3 sequence (DNA): TGTGCCAGCAGCGTCGGGACAGGGGGAAACACCGGGGAGCTGTTTTTT. Protein product: CASSVGTGGNTGELFF.

The gene calls are TRBV30 and TRBJ1-2; 9 bases are shared with TRBD1. The CDR3 spans 14 residues. The junction had 10 bases not matched to a gene; V was cut back by 4 bases and J by 7 bases. Germline lookup yields CDR1 GTSNPN and CDR2 SVGIG (reference sequence). CDR3 region: CAWKNRGRSIGYTF. DNA for the CDR3: TGTGCCTGGAAAAACAGGGGGCGCAGTATTGGCTACACCTTC.

The chain employs TRBV7-9 and TRBJ1-2; TRBD1 matches at 7 bases. Germline CDR1 is SEHNR and CDR2 is FQNEAQ (reference sequence). The CDR3 loop spans 13 amino acids. V lost 7 bases and J lost 8; bases outside the gene matches: 10. CDR3 nucleotides: TGTGCCAGCATCCGGGACAGCGGTAGAGGCTACACCTTC. This codes for CASIRDSGRGYTF.

The chain joins TRBV10-2 to TRBJ2-5; 12 nucleotides align to TRBD2. The CDR3 totals 14 residues. V shed 7 bases and J 5 bases; nucleotides not matched to a gene: 5. The germline V gene has CDR1 WSHSY and CDR2 SAAADI. The CDR3 nucleotides read TGCGCCAGCAAAAGACTAGCGGGGGCGGAGACCCAGTACTTC. Protein sequence: CASKRLAGAETQYF.

This clone was detected once. The CDR3 is CASSPGTGVDYTAFF. The DNA of the CDR3 is TGTGCCAGCTCACCAGGGACAGGGGTGGATTATACGGCTTTCTTT. The gene calls are TRBV18 and TRBJ1-1; TRBD1 aligns across 10 bases. Losses at the gene ends were 2 bases for V and 11 bases for J; bases not matched to a gene: 11. From germline, CDR1 is KGHSH and CDR2 LQKENI. The CDR3 has 15 residues.

This clone was recorded once. J is TRBJ2-5 and V is TRBV2; 9 nucleotides align to TRBD1. TRBJ2-7 matches the DNA end more closely, so the J call is doubtful. The CDR3 runs 15 residues. The V gene's germline CDR1 is SNHLY and CDR2 FYNNEI. CDR3 nucleotides: TGTGCCAGCAGTGAAGTAGGGACAGGGAGGCACGAGCAGTACTTC. Its protein is CASSEVGTGRHEQYF.

The gene calls are TRBV11-2 and TRBJ2-5; 10 bases are a match to TRBD2. The germline gives CDR1 SGHAT, CDR2 FQNNGV. This CDR3 region has 17 residues. The ends lost 2 bases at V and 1 base at J; junction bases unmatched: 7. CDR3 loop: CASSLRGASGGQETQYF. The CDR3 DNA reads as TGTGCCAGCAGCTTAAGAGGGGCTAGCGGGGGCCAAGAGACCCAGTACTTC.

This clone was recorded a few times. The chain carries TRBV28 and TRBJ1-1; perhaps TRBD1 as D (6 bases). This CDR3 has 14 residues. CDR1 is MDHEN and CDR2 is SYDVKM in the germline V gene. The V and J ends lost 6 bases and 1 base respectively, with 12 bases between them. This CDR3 reads CASRIGGTNTEAFF. CDR3 nucleotides: TGTGCCAGCAGAATAGGGGGAACGAACACTGAAGCTTTCTTT.

The chain links TRBV18 to TRBJ2-2, with TRBD1 matching 7 bases. The germline V gene has CDR1 KGHSH and CDR2 LQKENI. V was clipped by 3 bases and J by 7 bases; unmatched bases: 8. The CDR3 totals 15 residues. The CDR3 spells CASSPEGQYNGELFF. CDR3 nucleotide sequence: TGTGCCAGCTCACCCGAGGGACAGTACAACGGGGAGCTGTTTTTT.

The rearrangement links TRBV6-1 to TRBJ2-3; maybe TRBD2 (5 bases). Germline V CDR1 and CDR2: MNHNS, SASEGT. The CDR3 covers 16 residues. Between the trimmed V and J ends, which lost 4 bases and 0 bases, there was a span of 14 bases. This chain's CDR3 is CASSVSSGLSTDTQYF. Here the CDR3 DNA reads TGTGCCAGCAGTGTCAGCAGCGGATTAAGCACAGATACGCAGTATTTT.

The chain has TRBV5-1 and TRBJ2-7; 7 bases fit TRBD1. The CDR3 has 13 residues. Germline CDR1 is SGHRS and CDR2 is YFSETQ. Trimming cost V 5 bases and J 6 bases; bases outside gene matches: 8. CDR3 nucleotides: TGCGCCAGCAGTCTTCCAGGGGGTGGCGAGCAGTACTTC. This translates into CASSLPGGGEQYF.

The rearrangement uses TRBV19 and TRBJ2-1; 7 nucleotides match TRBD1. V shed 10 bases and J 8 bases; nucleotides not matched to a gene: 17. The CDR3 spans 15 residues. Germline-derived CDR1 and CDR2 are LNHDA and SQIVND (reference sequence). The CDR3 DNA reads TGTGCCACGGAATTAATGGGCAGGGGGTTCCATGAGCAGTTCTTC. Residues: CATELMGRGFHEQFF.

The V and J genes are TRBV9 and TRBJ2-3; the D gene is possibly TRBD2 (6 bases). Germline lookup yields CDR1 SGDLS and CDR2 YYNGEE. Between the trimmed V and J ends, which lost 4 bases and 7 bases, there was a span of 19 bases. The CDR3 length is 15 residues. CDR3 sequence reads: CASSPQIGAGYTQYF. The CDR3 DNA reads as TGTGCCAGCAGCCCCCAAATCGGGGCGGGGTATACGCAGTATTTT.

About this clone itself: Other DNA sequences in the sample encode the same CDR3. The gene calls are TRBV4-2 and TRBJ2-1, with 15 bases matching TRBD2. CDR3 length equals 18 residues. CDR1 is LGHNA and CDR2 is YNFKEQ in the germline V gene. V lost 3 bases to trimming and J lost 8 bases; unmatched junction nucleotides: 11. The CDR3 region is CASSQDGLAGGLGDEQFF. CDR3 bases: TGTGCCAGCAGCCAGGATGGACTAGCGGGGGGGCTGGGCGATGAGCAGTTCTTC.

The rearrangement joins TRBV27 to TRBJ2-3; TRBD2 aligns across 10 bases. The CDR3 extends over 15 amino acids. V shed 4 bases and J 5 bases; nucleotides not matched to a gene: 6. The germline CDR1 and CDR2 sequences are MNHEY and SMNVEV (reference sequence). The CDR3 nucleotides read TGTGCCAGCAGTTACAGCGGGGGGGGGCAAGATACGCAGTATTTT. Translation: CASSYSGGGQDTQYF.

The chain has TRBV9 and TRBJ1-2; 10 positions match TRBD1. V shed 2 bases, J shed 6 bases, and the junction held 7 bases outside the gene matches. The germline V gene has CDR1 SGDLS and CDR2 YYNGEE. This CDR3 has 15 residues. The chain's CDR3 is CASSVLTTGGHGYTF. Written as DNA, the CDR3 is TGTGCCAGCAGCGTTTTAACGACAGGGGGCCATGGCTACACCTTC. The entire variable domain, with the rest obtained from reference TRBV9 and TRBJ1-2, is as follows: DSGVTQTPKHLITATGQRVTLRCSPRSGDLSVYWYQQSLDQGLQFLIQYYNGEERAKGNILERFSAQQFPDLHSELNLSSLELGDSALYFCASSVLTTGGHGYTFGSGTRLTVV.

V gene TRBV7-2 combines with J gene TRBJ1-2, with D possibly being TRBD1 (6 bases). Germline V gives CDR1 SGHTA, CDR2 FQGNSA. The V end was cut by 3 bases, the J end by 5 bases, with 13 bases between. The CDR3 covers 14 residues. CDR3 sequence (DNA): TGTGCCAGCAGCTTCGGGGGGCTAGGTTATGGCTACACCTTC. Amino acid sequence: CASSFGGLGYGYTF.